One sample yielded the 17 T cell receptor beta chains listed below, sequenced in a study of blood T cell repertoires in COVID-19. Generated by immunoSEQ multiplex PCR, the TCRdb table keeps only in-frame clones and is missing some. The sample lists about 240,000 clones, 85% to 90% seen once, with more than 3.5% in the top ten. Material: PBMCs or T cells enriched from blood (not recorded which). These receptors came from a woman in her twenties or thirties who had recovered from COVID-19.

The CDR3 nucleotides are TGTGCCAGCAGCCTCCCTTATTCGGGGGGCGGGTATGGCTACACCTTC. Translation gives CASSLPYSGGGYGYTF. J is TRBJ1-2 and V is TRBV28, with a possible D match to TRBD1 (6 bases). Germline CDR1 reads MDHEN; CDR2 reads SYDVKM. Trimming cost V 6 bases and J 5 bases, with 22 bases left between them. There are 16 residues in the CDR3.

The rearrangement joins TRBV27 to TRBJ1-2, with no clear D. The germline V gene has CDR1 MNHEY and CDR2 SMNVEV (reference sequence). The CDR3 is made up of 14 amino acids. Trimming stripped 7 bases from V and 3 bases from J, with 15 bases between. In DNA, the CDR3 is TGTGCCAGCAATGCTCGGAGGTCGGACTATGGCTACACCTTC. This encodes CASNARRSDYGYTF.

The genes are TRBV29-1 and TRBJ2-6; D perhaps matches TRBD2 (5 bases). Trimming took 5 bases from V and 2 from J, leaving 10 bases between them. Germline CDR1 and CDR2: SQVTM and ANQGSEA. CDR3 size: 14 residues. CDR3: CSVLAGAGANVLTF. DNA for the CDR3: TGCAGCGTTCTAGCCGGCGCTGGGGCCAACGTCCTGACTTTC.

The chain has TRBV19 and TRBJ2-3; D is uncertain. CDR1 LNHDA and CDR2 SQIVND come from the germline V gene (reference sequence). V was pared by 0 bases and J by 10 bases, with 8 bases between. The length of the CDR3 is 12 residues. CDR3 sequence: CASSIDLGSQYF. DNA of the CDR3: TGTGCCAGTAGTATAGATCTCGGTTCGCAGTATTTT.

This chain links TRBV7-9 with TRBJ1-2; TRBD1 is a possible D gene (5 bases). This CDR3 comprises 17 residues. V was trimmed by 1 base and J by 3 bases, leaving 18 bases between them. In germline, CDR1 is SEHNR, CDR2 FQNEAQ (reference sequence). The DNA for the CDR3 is TGTGCCAGCAGCTTAGACGGGGGTATTGTTCAGTACTATGGCTACACCTTC. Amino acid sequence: CASSLDGGIVQYYGYTF.

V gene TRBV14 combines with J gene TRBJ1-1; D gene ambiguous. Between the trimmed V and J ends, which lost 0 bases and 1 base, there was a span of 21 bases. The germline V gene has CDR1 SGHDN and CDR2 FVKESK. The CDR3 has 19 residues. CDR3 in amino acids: CASSQDYNAGTTKNTEAFF. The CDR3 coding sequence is TGTGCCAGCAGCCAAGACTACAACGCAGGAACCACGAAGAACACTGAAGCTTTCTTT.

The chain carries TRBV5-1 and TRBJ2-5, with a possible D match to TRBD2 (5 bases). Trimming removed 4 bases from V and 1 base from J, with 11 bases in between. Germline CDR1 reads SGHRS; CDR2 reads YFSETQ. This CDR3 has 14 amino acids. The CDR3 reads CASSTPGSQETQYF. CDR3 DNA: TGCGCCAGCAGCACTCCGGGATCCCAAGAGACCCAGTACTTC.

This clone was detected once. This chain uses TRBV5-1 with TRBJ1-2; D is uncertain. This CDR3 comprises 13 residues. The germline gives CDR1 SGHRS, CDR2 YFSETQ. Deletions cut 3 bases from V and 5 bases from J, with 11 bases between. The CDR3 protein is CASSSRLDYGYTF. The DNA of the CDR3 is TGCGCCAGCAGCTCAAGACTGGATTATGGCTACACCTTC.

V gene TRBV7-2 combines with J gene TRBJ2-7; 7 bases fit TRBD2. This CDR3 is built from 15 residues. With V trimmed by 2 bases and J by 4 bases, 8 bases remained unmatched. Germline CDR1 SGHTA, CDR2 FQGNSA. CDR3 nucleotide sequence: TGTGCCAGCAGCTTATATAGTGGCGGGAGTTACGAGCAGTACTTC. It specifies CASSLYSGGSYEQYF.

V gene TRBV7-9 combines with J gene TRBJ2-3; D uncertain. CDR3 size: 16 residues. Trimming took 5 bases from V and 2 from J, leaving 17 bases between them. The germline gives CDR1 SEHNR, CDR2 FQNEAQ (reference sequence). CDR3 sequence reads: CASSLGLAPSTDTQYF. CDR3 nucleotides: TGTGCCAGCAGCCTGGGCCTCGCCCCGTCCACAGATACGCAGTATTTT.

CDR3: CASSQEYRSSYNSPLHF. The CDR3 region has the DNA TGCGCCAGCAGCCAAGAGTACAGGAGCTCCTATAATTCACCCCTCCACTTT. The genes are TRBV4-3 and TRBJ1-6; weak D call: TRBD1 (5 bases). The CDR3 is 17 residues long. Germline CDR1 is LGHNA and CDR2 is YSLEER. The ends were cut back, 0 bases at V and 0 bases at J, with 9 bases in the middle.

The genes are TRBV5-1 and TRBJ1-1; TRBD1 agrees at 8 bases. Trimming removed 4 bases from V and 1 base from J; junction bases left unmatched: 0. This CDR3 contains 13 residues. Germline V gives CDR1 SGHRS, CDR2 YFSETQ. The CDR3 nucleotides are TGCGCCAGCAGCGGACAGGGGAACACTGAAGCTTTCTTT. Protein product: CASSGQGNTEAFF.

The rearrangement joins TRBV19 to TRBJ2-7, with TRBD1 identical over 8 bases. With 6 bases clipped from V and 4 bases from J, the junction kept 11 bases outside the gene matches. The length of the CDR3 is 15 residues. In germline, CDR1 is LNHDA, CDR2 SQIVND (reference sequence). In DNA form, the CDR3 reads TGTGCCAGTAGCCCCGGGACAGGTGGTTTTTACGAGCAGTACTTC. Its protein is CASSPGTGGFYEQYF.

The CDR3 reads CASSWGGEREQPQHF. Written as DNA, the CDR3 is TGTGCCAGCAGTTGGGGGGGGGAGAGAGAACAGCCCCAGCATTTT. The chain uses TRBV6-5 and TRBJ1-5; D possibly corresponds to TRBD1 (5 bases). Trimming cost V 4 bases and J 7 bases, with 17 bases left between them. This CDR3 contains 15 residues. Germline V gene sequence: CDR1 MNHEY, CDR2 SVGAGI.

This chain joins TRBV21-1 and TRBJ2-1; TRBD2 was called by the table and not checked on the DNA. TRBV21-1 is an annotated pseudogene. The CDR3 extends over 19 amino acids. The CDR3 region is CASSKEKRGLAGLYNEQFF. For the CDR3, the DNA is TGTGCCAGCAGCAAAGAAAAAAGGGGACTAGCGGGACTCTACAATGAGCAGTTCTTC.

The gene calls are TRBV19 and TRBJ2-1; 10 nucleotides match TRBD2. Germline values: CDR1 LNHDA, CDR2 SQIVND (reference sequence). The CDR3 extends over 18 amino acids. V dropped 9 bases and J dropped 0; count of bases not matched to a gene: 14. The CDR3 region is CASRTSGTRASSYNEQFF. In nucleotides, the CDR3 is TGTGCCAGCAGAACTAGCGGGACTAGGGCGAGCTCCTACAATGAGCAGTTCTTC.

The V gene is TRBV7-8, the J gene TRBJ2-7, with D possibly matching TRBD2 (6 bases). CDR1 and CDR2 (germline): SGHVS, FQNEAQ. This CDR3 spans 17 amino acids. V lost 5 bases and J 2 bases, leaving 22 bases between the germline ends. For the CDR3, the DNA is TGTGCCAGCAGCCGAGGCTCCCTAGCGACAGCCGCCTACGAGCAGTACTTC. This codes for CASSRGSLATAAYEQYF.